This T cell receptor (beta chain) was captured in a study of blood T cell repertoires in COVID-19 (dated by TCRdb to about 2020). Some background on the complete study: The collaborator samples originated in the United States, Italy and Spain and spanned the acute and convalescent phases of COVID-19. The dataset comprised deeply sampled blood TCRbeta repertoires from subjects exposed to, actively infected with, or recovered from COVID-19. Where available, HLA class I and class II types were taken from metadata supplied by the sample provider and were not determined by assay-based typing. A de-identified subject ID, COVID-19 status, age in years and sex were almost always included in the sample metadata. The material from the prospective study consisted of cDNA or gDNA derived from T cells, B-cell-depleted T cells, or PBMCs. The repertoires were released in a freely available public database intended as a resource for research on the immune response to SARS-CoV-2. The samples were drawn from the first 160 participants of the ongoing ImmuneRACE study and from 950 to 1,500 subjects provided by 6 global collaborators. General conclusions and limits of the study: The quantity of clinical and demographic metadata differed by source and by participant and was supplied without curation.

The CDR3 covers 15 residues, taking in both the cysteine and the phenylalanine. The read is trimmed to its CDR3 DNA, 45 bases read in frame from base 1. Relative to germline, V is missing 2 bases and J is missing 5 bases, with 8 bases of the junction outside any gene match. CDR1 MNHEY and CDR2 SMNVEV were looked up in the germline V gene (reference sequence). One collaborating source in Seattle enrolled patients during active infection and followed them longitudinally through the course of disease. Each collaborating institution followed its own protocols to collect whole blood in K2EDTA tubes. For TCRbeta analysis, collaborators shipped samples in one of three forms: frozen whole blood, isolated PBMCs, or DNA extracted from either of those sample types. TCRbeta CDR3 regions were amplified from genomic DNA using the immunoSEQ Assay, a bias-controlled multiplex PCR. For the original study's pipeline: The number of nucleated cells in each sample was estimated from the amplification of reference gene primers within the assay. Sequence reads were collapsed and filtered to measure the absolute abundance of every unique TCRbeta CDR3 rearrangement. For each sample, productive Simpson clonality was calculated as the square root of Simpson's diversity index over productive rearrangements. The clones in this table, taken by TCRdb from immuneACCESS, are in-frame only. Not every clone is retained; where verified, under half of the shortfall comes from an unresolved V gene, and the cause of the rest is unknown. V and J calls and clone size are copied from that table; D and trimming were computed from the DNA. This sample is represented by 300,000 to 350,000 clones; about 92% of them were singletons. Of the sample, 3.5% to 4% is held by the ten largest clones.

Comment on this clone: Its target antigen remains unknown. No base qualities exist here, and no much larger clone lies one base off it.

Sequencing was done on a sample of peripheral blood. The chain is assembled from TRBV27 and TRBJ1-1; the central 7 bases match TRBD1. The TCR was taken from a woman aged 55-70 years with COVID-19, enrolled during active disease. Read as DNA, the sequence is TGTGCCAGCAGTTTAAAGGCAGGGGGAAGTACTGAAGCTTTCTTT. Its amino acids are CASSLKAGGSTEAFF.